What follows is one T cell receptor (beta chain) and its context. Antigen unknown. PCR employed 60 Vbeta and 13 Jbeta primers. Data came from immunoSEQ multiplex PCR; TCRdb stores just in-frame clones and leaves some out. In the table there are about 160,000 clones, 70% to 80% of which are singletons. The data belong to a study of cytomegalovirus exposure and HLA in healthy donors. This CDR3 spans 16 amino acids. The V end was cut by 7 bases, the J end by 0 bases, with 18 bases between. Germline V CDR1 and CDR2: ENHRY, SYGVKD. The study's findings and limits: Investigators reported under 200 TCR beta chains as tied to cytomegalovirus.

The J gene is TRBJ1-1, the V gene TRBV10-3; D call uncertain. The sequenced sample consisted of PBMCs. The receptor was isolated from a woman in her forties or fifties in good health and CMV-seronegative. CDR3 nucleotides: TGTGCCATCATTACCCGGGGAGCGTATATGAACACTGAAGCTTTCTTT. Protein: CAIITRGAYMNTEAFF.